The subject of this entry is one TCR beta chain. Trimming took 5 bases from V and 5 from J, leaving 13 bases between them. The CDR3 covers 14 residues. Germline V lookup: CDR1 MNHEY, CDR2 SMNVEV (reference sequence). Donors had no recently reported acute infections or vaccinations and were HIV-negative. CD4+ cells underwent separation, giving CD45RA+ naive and CD45RA-negative memory subsets. This specimen belongs to a study of shared clonotypes between healthy human individuals. The assay was immunoSEQ multiplex PCR, and TCRdb's table has in-frame clones only and misses some. The top ten clones hold approximately 1% of a sample with about 1.5 million clones, 95% to 97% of them seen once.

This TCR derives from a young man in good health. The V and J genes are TRBV27 and TRBJ1-5; no definite D call. Sequencing was carried out using naive CD4+ T cells sorted from blood. Subset noted: CD45RA+ positively selected. The CDR3 loop is CASSRSLLDQPQHF. In nucleotides, the CDR3 is TGTGCCAGCAGTCGGTCCCTTTTGGATCAGCCCCAGCATTTT.